This TCR beta chain came from a study of breast tumors, draining lymph nodes, adjacent tissues. Trimming took off 2 bases at V and 6 bases at J, with 14 bases between the two ends. Germline V lookup: CDR1 LGHNA, CDR2 YSLEER. The length of the CDR3 is 14 residues. TCRdb reanalysed the multiplex PCR reads using MiXCR and keeps one entry per CDR3 protein. The profile shows around 8,200 distinct CDR3 sequences, about 74% of them singletons. The sample was tumor-adjacent breast tissue. The V gene is TRBV4-3, the J gene TRBJ2-7, with D possibly TRBD2 on 5 matching bases. The receptor's source is a female donor with breast cancer. Some clones in this sample may be carry-over from other donors' samples. The CDR3 sequence is CASSQFREDGEQYF. The CDR3, as DNA: TGCGCCAGCAGCCAATTCCGGGAAGATGGCGAGCAGTACTTC.